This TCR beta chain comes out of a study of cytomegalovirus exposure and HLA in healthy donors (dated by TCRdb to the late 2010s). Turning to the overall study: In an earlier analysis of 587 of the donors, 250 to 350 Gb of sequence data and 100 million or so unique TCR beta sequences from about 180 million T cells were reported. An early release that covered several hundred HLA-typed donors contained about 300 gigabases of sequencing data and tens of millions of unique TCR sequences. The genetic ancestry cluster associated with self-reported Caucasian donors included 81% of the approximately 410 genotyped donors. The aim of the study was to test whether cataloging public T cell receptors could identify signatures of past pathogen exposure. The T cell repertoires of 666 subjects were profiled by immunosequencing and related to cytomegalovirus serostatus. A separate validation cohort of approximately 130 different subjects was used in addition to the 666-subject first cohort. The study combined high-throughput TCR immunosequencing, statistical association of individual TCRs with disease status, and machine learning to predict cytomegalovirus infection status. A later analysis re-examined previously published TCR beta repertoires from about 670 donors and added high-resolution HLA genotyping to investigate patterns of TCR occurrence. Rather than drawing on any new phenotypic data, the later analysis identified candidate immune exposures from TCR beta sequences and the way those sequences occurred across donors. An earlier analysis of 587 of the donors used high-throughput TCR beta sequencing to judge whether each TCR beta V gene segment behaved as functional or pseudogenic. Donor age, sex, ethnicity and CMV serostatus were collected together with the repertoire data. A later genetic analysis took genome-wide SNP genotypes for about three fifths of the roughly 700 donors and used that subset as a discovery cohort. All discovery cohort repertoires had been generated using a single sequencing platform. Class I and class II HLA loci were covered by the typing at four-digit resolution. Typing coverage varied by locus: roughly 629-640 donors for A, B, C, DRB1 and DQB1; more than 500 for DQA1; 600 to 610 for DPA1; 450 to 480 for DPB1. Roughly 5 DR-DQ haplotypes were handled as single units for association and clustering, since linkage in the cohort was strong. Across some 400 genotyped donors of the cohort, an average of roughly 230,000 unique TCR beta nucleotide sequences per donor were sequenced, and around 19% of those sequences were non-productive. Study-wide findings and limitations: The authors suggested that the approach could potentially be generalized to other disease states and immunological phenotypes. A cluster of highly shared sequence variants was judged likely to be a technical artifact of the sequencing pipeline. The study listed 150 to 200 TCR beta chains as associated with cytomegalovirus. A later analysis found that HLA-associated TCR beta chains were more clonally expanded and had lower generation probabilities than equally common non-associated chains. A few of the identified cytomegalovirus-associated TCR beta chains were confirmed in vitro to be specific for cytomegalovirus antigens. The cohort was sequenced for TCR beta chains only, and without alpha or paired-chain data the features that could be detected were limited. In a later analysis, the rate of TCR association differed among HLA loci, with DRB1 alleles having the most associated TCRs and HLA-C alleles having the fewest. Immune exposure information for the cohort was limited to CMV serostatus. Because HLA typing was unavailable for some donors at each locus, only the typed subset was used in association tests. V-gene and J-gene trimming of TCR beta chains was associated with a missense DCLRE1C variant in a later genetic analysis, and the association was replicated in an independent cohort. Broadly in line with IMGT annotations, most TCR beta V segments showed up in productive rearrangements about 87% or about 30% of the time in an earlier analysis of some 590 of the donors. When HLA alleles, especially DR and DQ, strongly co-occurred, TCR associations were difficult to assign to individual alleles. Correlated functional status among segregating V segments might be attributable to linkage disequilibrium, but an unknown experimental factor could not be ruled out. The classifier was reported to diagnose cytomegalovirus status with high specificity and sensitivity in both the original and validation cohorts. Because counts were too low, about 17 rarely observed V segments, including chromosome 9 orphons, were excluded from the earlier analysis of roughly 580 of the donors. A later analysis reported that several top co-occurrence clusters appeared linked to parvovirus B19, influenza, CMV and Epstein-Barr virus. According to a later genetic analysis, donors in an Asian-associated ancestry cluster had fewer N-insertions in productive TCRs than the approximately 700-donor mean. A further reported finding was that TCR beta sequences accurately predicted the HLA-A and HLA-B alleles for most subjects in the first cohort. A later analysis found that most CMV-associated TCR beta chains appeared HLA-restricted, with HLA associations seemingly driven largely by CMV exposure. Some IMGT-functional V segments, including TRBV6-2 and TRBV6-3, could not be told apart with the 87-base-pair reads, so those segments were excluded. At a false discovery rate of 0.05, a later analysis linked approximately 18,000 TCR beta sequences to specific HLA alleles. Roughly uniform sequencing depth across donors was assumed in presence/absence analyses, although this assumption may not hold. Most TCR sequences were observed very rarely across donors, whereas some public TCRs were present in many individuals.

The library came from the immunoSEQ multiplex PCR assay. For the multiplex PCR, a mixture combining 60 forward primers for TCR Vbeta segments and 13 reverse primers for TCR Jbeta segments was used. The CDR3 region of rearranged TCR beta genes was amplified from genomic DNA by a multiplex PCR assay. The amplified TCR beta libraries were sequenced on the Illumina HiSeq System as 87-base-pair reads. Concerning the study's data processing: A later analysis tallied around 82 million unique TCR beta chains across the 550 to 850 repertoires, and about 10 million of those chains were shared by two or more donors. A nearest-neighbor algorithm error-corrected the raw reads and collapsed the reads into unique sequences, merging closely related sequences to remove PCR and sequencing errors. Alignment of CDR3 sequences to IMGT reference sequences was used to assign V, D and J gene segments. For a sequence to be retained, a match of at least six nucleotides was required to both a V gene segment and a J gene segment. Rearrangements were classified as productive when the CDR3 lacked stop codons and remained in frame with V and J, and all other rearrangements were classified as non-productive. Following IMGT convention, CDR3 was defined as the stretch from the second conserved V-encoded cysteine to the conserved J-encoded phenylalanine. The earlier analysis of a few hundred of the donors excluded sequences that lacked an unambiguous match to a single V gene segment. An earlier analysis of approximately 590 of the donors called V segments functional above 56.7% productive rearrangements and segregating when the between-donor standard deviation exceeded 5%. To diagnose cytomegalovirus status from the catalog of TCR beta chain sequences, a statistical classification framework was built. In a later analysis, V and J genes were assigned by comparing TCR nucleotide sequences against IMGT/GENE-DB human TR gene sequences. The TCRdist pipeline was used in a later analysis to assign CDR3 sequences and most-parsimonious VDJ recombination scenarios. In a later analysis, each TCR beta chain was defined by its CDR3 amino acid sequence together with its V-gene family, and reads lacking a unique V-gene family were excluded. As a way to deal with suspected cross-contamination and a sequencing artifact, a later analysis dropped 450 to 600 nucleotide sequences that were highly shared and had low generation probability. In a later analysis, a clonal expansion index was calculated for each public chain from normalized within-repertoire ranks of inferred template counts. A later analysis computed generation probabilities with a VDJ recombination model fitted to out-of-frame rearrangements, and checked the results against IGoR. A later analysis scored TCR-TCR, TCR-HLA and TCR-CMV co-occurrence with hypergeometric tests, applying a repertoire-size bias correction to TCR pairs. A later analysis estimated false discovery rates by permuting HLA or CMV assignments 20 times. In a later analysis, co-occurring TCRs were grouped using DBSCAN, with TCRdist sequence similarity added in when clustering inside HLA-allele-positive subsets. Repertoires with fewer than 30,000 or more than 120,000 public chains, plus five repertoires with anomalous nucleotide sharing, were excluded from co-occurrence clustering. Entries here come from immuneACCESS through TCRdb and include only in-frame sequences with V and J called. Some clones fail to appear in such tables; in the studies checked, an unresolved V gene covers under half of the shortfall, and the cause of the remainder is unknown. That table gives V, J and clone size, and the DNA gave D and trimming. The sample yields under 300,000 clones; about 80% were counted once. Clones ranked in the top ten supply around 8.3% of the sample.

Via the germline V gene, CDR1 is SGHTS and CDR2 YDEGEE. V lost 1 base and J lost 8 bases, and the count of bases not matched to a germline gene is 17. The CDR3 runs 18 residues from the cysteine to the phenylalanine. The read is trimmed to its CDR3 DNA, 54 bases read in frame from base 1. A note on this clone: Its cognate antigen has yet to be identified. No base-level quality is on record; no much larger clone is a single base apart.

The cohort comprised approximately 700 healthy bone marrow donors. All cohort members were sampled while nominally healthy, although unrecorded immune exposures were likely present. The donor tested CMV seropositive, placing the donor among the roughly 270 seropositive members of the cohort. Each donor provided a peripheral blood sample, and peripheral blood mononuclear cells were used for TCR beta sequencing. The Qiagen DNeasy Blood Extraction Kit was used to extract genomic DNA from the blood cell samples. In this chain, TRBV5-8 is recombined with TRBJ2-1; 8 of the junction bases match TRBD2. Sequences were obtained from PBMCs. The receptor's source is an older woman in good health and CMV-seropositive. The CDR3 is CASSLFAGGRTGLHEQFF. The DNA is TGTGCCAGCAGCTTGTTCGCGGGGGGCAGGACCGGACTCCATGAGCAGTTCTTC.